Shown below are 14 T cell receptor beta chains from a single sample sequenced in a study of blood T cell repertoires in COVID-19. Sequencing was performed with immunoSEQ multiplex PCR; in TCRdb, only in-frame clones are kept and a portion is missing. The data show approximately 210,000 clones, with roughly four fifths seen just once and about an eighth held by the top ten. Sequencing was performed on peripheral blood. These receptors were obtained from a woman in her 40s with acute or convalescent COVID-19.

The J gene is TRBJ2-1, the V gene TRBV5-8; D perhaps matches TRBD1 (5 bases). The CDR3 is made up of 14 amino acids. The V end was cut by 6 bases, the J end by 12 bases, with 22 bases between. Germline values: CDR1 SGHTS, CDR2 YDEGEE. The CDR3 loop is CASTEGVATLGQFF. In DNA, the CDR3 is TGTGCCAGCACGGAAGGGGTGGCGACTCTTGGGCAGTTCTTC.

In DNA form, the CDR3 reads TGTGCCAGCAGGACAGGGACCGAAGCTTTCTTT. Amino acids: CASRTGTEAFF. J is TRBJ1-1 and V is TRBV7-9; 7 bases fit TRBD1. Trimming at V came to 6 bases and at J to 8 bases, leaving 3 bases not matched to a gene. The CDR3 loop spans 11 amino acids. CDR1 is SEHNR, CDR2 FQNEAQ, per germline (reference sequence).

Turning to this clone: The same CDR3 arises from other DNA sequences in this sample as well. The chain uses TRBV11-2 and TRBJ1-1; D gene unclear. With 2 bases removed from V and 2 bases from J, the gap between germline ends came to 6 bases. Looked up from germline, CDR1 is SGHAT and CDR2 is FQNNGV. The CDR3 spans 13 residues. CDR3 DNA sequence: TGTGCCAGCAGCTTAACGGGAAACACTGAAGCTTTCTTT. Its translation is CASSLTGNTEAFF.

This chain links TRBV4-1 with TRBJ2-2, with D perhaps TRBD2 (6 bases). Germline V lookup: CDR1 MGHRA, CDR2 YSYEKL. This CDR3 contains 15 residues. V was trimmed by 0 bases and J by 8 bases, leaving 13 bases between them. The CDR3 spells CASSQDRVAVGELFF. The DNA for the CDR3 is TGCGCCAGCAGCCAAGATCGGGTAGCGGTTGGGGAGCTGTTTTTT.

V is TRBV11-2 and J is TRBJ2-3; possibly TRBD1 for D (6 bases). V was cut by 5 bases and J by 4 bases, with 16 bases left in between. This CDR3 is 15 amino acids long. CDR1 is SGHAT and CDR2 is FQNNGV in the germline V gene. Here the CDR3 reads CASSREGPGADTQYF. As DNA, the CDR3 is TGTGCCAGCAGCCGGGAAGGACCAGGGGCAGATACGCAGTATTTT. Full variable domain (missing parts from reference TRBV11-2 and TRBJ2-3): EAGVAQSPRYKIIEKRQSVAFWCNPISGHATLYWYQQILGQGPKLLIQFQNNGVVDDSQLPKDRFSAERLKGVDSTLKIQPAKLEDSAVYLCASSREGPGADTQYFGPGTRLTVL.

The chain recombines TRBV19 with TRBJ1-1; TRBD1 is a possible D gene (5 bases). Germline values: CDR1 LNHDA, CDR2 SQIVND (reference sequence). Trimming cost V 8 bases and J 0 bases, with 10 bases left between them. This CDR3 has 13 residues. CDR3 DNA sequence: TGTGCCAGTTCACAGGCGGTGAACACTGAAGCTTTCTTT. Protein: CASSQAVNTEAFF.

V and J are TRBV2 and TRBJ2-1; 13 nucleotides agree with TRBD2. The CDR3 sequence is 16 residues long. Per germline, CDR1 SNHLY and CDR2 FYNNEI. Losses at the gene ends were 5 bases for V and 7 bases for J; bases not matched to a gene: 8. Here the CDR3 DNA reads TGTGCCAGCAGTTCAAAACTAGCGGGAGGGAAAAATGAGCAGTTCTTC. It yields the protein CASSSKLAGGKNEQFF.

This sequence joins TRBV24-1 and TRBJ1-4, with 8 bases that match TRBD1. V gave up 5 bases and J gave up 2 bases; unmatched junction bases: 6. From germline, CDR1 is KGHDR and CDR2 SFDVKD. The CDR3 length is 16 residues. Here the CDR3 reads CATSVFRQGTNEKLFF. CDR3 DNA sequence: TGTGCCACCAGTGTCTTCCGACAGGGGACTAATGAAAAACTGTTTTTT.

The chain couples TRBV6-2 or TRBV6-3 to TRBJ2-1; 9 bases are a match to TRBD2. Unmatched junction bases numbered 9, after V lost 5 bases and J lost 4 bases. The germline CDR1 and CDR2 sequences are MNHEY and SVGEGT. The CDR3 is 16 amino acids. The CDR3 region is CASSAISGSKYNEQFF. DNA of the CDR3: TGTGCCAGCAGTGCAATTAGCGGGAGTAAGTACAATGAGCAGTTCTTC.

The chain employs TRBV3-1 (or the pseudogene TRBV3-2) and TRBJ2-3, with D tentatively TRBD2 (5 bases). V dropped 3 bases and J dropped 2 bases, with 9 bases sitting between them. CDR3 size: 14 residues. Germline V gene data show CDR1 as LGHDT and CDR2 as YNNKEL (reference sequence). This chain's CDR3 is CASSQSGATDTQYF. CDR3 nucleotide sequence: TGTGCCAGCAGCCAGAGCGGAGCCACAGATACGCAGTATTTT.

The rearrangement uses TRBV27 and TRBJ2-1; 7 bases fit TRBD2. Germline loops: CDR1 MNHEY, CDR2 SMNVEV (reference sequence). J was trimmed by 3 bases and V by 0 bases; bases with no gene match: 5. The CDR3 has 16 amino acids. Here the CDR3 reads CASSLSARGGYNEQFF. The CDR3 DNA is TGTGCCAGCAGTTTATCTGCGCGCGGGGGCTACAATGAGCAGTTCTTC.

The CDR3 DNA is TGTGCCAGTAGTATTCAGGGGACGGCGGGCCCCTACAATGAGCAGTTCTTC. Protein product: CASSIQGTAGPYNEQFF. The rearrangement links TRBV19 to TRBJ2-1; D possibly corresponds to TRBD1 (6 bases). V was clipped by 3 bases and J by 2 bases, with 17 bases between them. The CDR3 covers 17 residues. Germline V gene lookup returns CDR1 LNHDA and CDR2 SQIVND (reference sequence).

This sequence joins TRBV7-2 and TRBJ2-5, with 8 bases matching TRBD1. The V gene's germline CDR1 is SGHTA and CDR2 FQGNSA. The CDR3 consists of 13 residues. Losses at the gene ends were 4 bases for V and 5 bases for J; bases not matched to a gene: 3. CDR3 coding DNA: TGTGCCAGCAGCTCAGGGGGCAGGGAGACCCAGTACTTC. Translated: CASSSGGRETQYF.

This chain links TRBV10-2 with TRBJ1-1; D is uncertain. The length of the CDR3 is 20 residues. Per germline, CDR1 WSHSY and CDR2 SAAADI. V lost 0 bases and J lost 6, with 29 bases in between. This chain's CDR3 is CASSESLLILSWPPRAEAFF. CDR3 nucleotide sequence: TGCGCCAGCAGTGAGTCTCTTCTTATTTTATCTTGGCCCCCCCGGGCTGAAGCTTTCTTT.